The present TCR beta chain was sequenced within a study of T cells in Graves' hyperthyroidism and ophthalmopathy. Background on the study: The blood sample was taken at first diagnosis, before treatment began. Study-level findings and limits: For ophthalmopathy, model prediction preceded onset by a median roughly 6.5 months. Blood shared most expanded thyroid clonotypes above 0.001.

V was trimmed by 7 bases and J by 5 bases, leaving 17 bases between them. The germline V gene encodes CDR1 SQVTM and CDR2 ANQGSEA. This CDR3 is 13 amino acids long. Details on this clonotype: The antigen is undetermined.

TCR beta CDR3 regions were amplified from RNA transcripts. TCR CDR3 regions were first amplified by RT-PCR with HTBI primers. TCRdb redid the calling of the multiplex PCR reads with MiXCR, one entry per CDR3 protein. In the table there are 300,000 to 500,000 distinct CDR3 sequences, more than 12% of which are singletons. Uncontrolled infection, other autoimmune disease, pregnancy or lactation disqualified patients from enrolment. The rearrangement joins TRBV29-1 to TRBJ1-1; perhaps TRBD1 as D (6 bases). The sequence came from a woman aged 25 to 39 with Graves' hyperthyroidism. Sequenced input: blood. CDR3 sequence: CSAGGGGKTEAFF. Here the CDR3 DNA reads TGCAGCGCCGGGGGGGGCGGAAAGACTGAAGCTTTCTTT. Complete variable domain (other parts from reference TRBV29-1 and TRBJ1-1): SAVISQKPSRDICQRGTSLTIQCQVDSQVTMMFWYRQQPGQSLTLIATANQGSEATYESGFVIDKFPISRPNLTFSTLTVSNMSPEDSSIYLCSAGGGGKTEAFFGQGTRLTVV.